The entry below describes one TCR beta chain. Its matching antigen is unknown. This record comes from a study of T cell responses to AZD1222 COVID-19 vaccine. Sequencing used immunoSEQ multiplex PCR; TCRdb keeps in-frame clones, though not all of them. The sample lists about 210,000 clones; approximately 94% were seen once. The CDR3 runs 17 residues. V was pared by 2 bases and J by 2 bases, with 8 bases of the junction left unmatched. CDR1 and CDR2 from the germline V gene are MNHEY and SMNVEV (reference sequence). Findings and caveats of the study: Females outnumbered males among donors, who were mostly white British; clonal diversity was possibly underestimated. The peak T cell response came first, and repertoires were sampled only after it. Spike-wide coverage was observed for vaccine-associated CD4 TCRs, with dominant responses at 160-218 and 743-854. Two AZD1222 administrations were followed by greater Spike-specific TCR breadth and depth.

This clonotype originated in an adult who received the MenACWY meningococcal vaccine as a control. This chain links TRBV27 with TRBJ2-3; 9 nucleotides align to TRBD1. This sample comprised peripheral blood, obtained 28 days after the second dose of the MenACWY control vaccine. The DNA of the CDR3 is TGTGCCAGCAGTTTACTAAGGGACAGGGATTTCACAGATACGCAGTATTTT. Translation: CASSLLRDRDFTDTQYF.